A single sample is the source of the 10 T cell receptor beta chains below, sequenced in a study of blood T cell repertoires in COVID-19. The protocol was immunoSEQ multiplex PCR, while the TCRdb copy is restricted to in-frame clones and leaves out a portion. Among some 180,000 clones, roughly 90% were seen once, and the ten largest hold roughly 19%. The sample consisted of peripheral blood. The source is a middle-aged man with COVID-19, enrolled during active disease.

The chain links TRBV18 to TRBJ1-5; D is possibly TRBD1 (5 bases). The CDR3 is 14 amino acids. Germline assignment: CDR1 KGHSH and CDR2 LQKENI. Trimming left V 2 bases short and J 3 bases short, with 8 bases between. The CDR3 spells CASSPTGLNQPQHF. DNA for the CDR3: TGTGCCAGCTCACCAACGGGACTCAATCAGCCCCAGCATTTT.

The CDR3 spells CSASSGRAPEGEQYF. The CDR3 bases are TGCAGTGCTAGTAGCGGGAGGGCCCCGGAGGGCGAGCAGTACTTC. The chain links TRBV20-1 to TRBJ2-7; 11 bases agree with TRBD2. The ends lost 3 bases at V and 6 bases at J; junction bases unmatched: 10. CDR3 length equals 15 residues. The germline CDR1 and CDR2 sequences are DFQATT and SNEGSKA (reference sequence).

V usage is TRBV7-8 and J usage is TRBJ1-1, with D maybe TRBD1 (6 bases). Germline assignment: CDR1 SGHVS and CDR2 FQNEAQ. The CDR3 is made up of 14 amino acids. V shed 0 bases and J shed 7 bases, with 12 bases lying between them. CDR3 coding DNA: TGTGCCAGCAGCTTAGCTGGGGGGGCGAGTGAAGCTTTCTTT. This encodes CASSLAGGASEAFF.

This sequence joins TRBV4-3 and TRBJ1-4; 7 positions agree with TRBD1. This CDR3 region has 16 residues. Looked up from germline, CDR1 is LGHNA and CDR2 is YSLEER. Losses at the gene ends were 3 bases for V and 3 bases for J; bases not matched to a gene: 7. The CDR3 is CASSQDEQGSNEKLFF. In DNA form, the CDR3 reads TGCGCCAGCAGCCAGGACGAACAGGGGTCTAATGAAAAACTGTTTTTT.

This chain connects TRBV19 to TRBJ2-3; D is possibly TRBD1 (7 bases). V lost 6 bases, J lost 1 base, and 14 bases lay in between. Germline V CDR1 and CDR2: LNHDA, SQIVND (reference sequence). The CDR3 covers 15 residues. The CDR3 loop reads CASSPRGAGTDTQYF. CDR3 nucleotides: TGTGCCAGTAGCCCCAGGGGGGCGGGCACAGATACGCAGTATTTT.

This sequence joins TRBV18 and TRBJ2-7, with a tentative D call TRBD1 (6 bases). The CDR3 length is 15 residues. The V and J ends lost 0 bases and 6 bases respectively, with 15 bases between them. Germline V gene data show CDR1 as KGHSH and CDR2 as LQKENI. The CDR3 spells CASSPPTGANGEQYF. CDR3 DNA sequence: TGTGCCAGCTCACCACCGACAGGTGCAAACGGCGAGCAGTACTTC.

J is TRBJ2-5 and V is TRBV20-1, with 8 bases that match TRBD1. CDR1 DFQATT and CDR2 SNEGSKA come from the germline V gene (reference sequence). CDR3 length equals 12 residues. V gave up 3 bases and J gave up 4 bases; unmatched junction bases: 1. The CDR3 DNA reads TGCAGTGCTAGTGGACAGGGAGAGACCCAGTACTTC. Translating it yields CSASGQGETQYF.

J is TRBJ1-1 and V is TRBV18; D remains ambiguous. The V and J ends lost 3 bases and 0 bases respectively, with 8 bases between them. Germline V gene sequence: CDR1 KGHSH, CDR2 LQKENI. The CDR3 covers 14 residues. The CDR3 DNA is TGTGCCAGCTCACCGAGGGCGGTGAACACTGAAGCTTTCTTT. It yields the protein CASSPRAVNTEAFF.

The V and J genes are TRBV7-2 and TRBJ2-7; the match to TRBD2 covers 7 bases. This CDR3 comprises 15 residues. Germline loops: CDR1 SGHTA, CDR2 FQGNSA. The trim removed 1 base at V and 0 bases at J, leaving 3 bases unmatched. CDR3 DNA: TGTGCCAGCAGCTTAGGAGGGACTACCTCCTACGAGCAGTACTTC. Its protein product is CASSLGGTTSYEQYF.

The CDR3 DNA is TGCAGCGTCGCCCTAGCGGGAGGGCCCTACGAGCAGTACTTC. Protein product: CSVALAGGPYEQYF. The genes are TRBV29-1 and TRBJ2-7; 12 nucleotides match TRBD2. Germline loops: CDR1 SQVTM, CDR2 ANQGSEA. With V trimmed by 6 bases and J by 2 bases, 5 bases remained unmatched. The CDR3 totals 14 residues.